This TCR beta chain emerged from a study of T cell responses to AZD1222 COVID-19 vaccine. General study results and limits: Spike-specific TCR repertoires showed rising breadth and depth after two AZD1222 doses. Along spike, vaccine-associated CD4 TCRs were found throughout, with dominance at 160-218 and 743-854.

This CDR3 is built from 14 residues. Trimming left V 2 bases short and J 6 bases short, with 11 bases between. Germline V CDR1 and CDR2: MNHEY, SMNVEV (reference sequence). In the case of this clone: Its specificity is unknown.

Produced via immunoSEQ multiplex PCR; TCRdb's table is partial and in-frame only. The table includes approximately 140,000 clones, approximately 90% detected once. This receptor was taken from an adult in good health. This chain joins TRBV27 and TRBJ1-5, with TRBD1 as a possible D gene (6 bases). The sequences come from peripheral blood, collected on day 0 of AZD1222 vaccination. DNA for the CDR3: TGTGCCAGCAGTTTAGGGGGGGCTGGTCAGCCCCAGCATTTT. Translated: CASSLGGAGQPQHF.